Sequencing of this T cell receptor beta chain was carried out in a study of T-cell reconstitution after alpha-beta-depleted transplantation in children. General observations from the study: TCRbeta diversity was high at day 60 in some patients (a result of surviving recipient T cells and thymic progenitors). Approximately two months post-transplant, alpha-beta T cells reportedly originated from several hundred expanded graft clones.

Construction of the TCRbeta library involved unique molecular identifiers. TCRdb re-called the PCR reads with MiXCR, one entry per CDR3 protein. The sample carries 750,000 to 950,000 distinct CDR3 sequences, approximately 15% recorded once. This clonotype has a handful of counts. Its antigen is as yet unknown. The TCR comes from a male patient under 18 who had a stem cell transplant for acute lymphoblastic leukemia, so the T cells may come from the graft donor. The sample consisted of PBMCs, mostly from graft donor cells, taken 360 days after TCRalphabeta/CD19-depleted stem cell transplant.

The CDR3 sequence is CSVADKYSYEQYF. CDR3 in DNA: TGCAGCGTTGCGGACAAGTACTCCTACGAGCAGTACTTC. This chain connects TRBV29-1 to TRBJ2-7; a possible D gene is TRBD1 (5 bases). The CDR3 extends over 13 amino acids. The germline gives CDR1 SQVTM, CDR2 ANQGSEA. V lost 4 bases and J 0 bases, leaving 10 bases between the germline ends.